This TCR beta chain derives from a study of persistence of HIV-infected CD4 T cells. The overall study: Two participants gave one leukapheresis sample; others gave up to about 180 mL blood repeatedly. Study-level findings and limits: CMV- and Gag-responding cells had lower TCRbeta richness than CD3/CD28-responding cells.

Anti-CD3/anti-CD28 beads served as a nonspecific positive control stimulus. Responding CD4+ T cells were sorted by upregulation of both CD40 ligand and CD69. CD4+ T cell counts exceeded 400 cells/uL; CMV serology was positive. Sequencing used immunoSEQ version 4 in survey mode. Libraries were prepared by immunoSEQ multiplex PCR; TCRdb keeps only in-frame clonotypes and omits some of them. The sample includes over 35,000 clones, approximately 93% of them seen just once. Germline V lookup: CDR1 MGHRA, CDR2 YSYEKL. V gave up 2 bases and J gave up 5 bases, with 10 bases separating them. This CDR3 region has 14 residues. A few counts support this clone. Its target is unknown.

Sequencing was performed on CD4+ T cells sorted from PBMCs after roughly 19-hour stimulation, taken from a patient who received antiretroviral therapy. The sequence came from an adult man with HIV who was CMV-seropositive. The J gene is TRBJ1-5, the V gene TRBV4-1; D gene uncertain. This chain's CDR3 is CASSQPDRYQPQHF. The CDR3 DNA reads TGCGCCAGCAGCCAACCTGACCGATATCAGCCCCAGCATTTT.